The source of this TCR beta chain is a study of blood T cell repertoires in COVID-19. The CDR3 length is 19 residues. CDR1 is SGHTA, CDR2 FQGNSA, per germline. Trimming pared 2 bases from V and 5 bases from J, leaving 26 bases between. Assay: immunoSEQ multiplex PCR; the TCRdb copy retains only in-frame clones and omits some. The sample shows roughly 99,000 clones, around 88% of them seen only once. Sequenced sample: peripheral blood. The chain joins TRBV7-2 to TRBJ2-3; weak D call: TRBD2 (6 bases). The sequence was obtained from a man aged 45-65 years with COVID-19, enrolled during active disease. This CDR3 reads CASSLRGRNSGPPGDTQYF. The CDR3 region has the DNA TGTGCCAGCAGCTTACGAGGTCGGAATAGCGGCCCCCCGGGAGATACGCAGTATTTT. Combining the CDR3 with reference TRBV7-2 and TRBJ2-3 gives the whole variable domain GAGVSQSPSNKVTEKGKDVELRCDPISGHTALYWYRQSLGQGLEFLIYFQGNSAPDKSGLPSDRFSAERTGGSVSTLTIQRTQQEDSAVYLCASSLRGRNSGPPGDTQYFGPGTRLTVL.